Listed below are T cell receptor beta chains from one sample, sequenced in a study of response to subunit inactivated influenza vaccine. TCRdb re-analysed the RT-PCR reads in MiXCR, keeping a single row per CDR3 protein. The sample has roughly 710,000 distinct CDR3 sequences; 13% to 15% are singletons. Sequenced here: PBMCs from blood, sampled 14 to 15 days before vaccination. The receptors shown here come from a man between 45 and 60 years old who received an inactivated influenza vaccine. CDR3s include the opening cysteine and the closing phenylalanine or tryptophan. The order of the fields is J gene, clone size, D gene, V gene, CDR3 DNA, CDR3 protein. D genes are given only for firm matches. For some rows the clone size is stated as once, few or many, or as a class when expanded; others skip it.

j_call: TRBJ2-1
clone_size: many
d_call: TRBD2
v_call: TRBV12-3/TRBV12-4
cdr3_nt: TGTGCCAGCAGCATGACTAGCGGGGGAGCCTACAATGAGCAGTTCTTC
cdr3_aa: CASSMTSGGAYNEQFF

j_call: TRBJ1-6
clone_size: few
d_call: NA
v_call: TRBV5-1
cdr3_nt: TGCGCCAGCAGCTTGTGGGGGATGAGCTCCTATAATTCACCCCTCCACTTT
cdr3_aa: CASSLWGMSSYNSPLHF

j_call: TRBJ1-1
clone_size: NA
d_call: TRBD1
v_call: TRBV2
cdr3_nt: TGTGCCAGCACCTCAACAGGGGGCGACAACACTGAAGCTTTCTTT
cdr3_aa: CASTSTGGDNTEAFF

j_call: TRBJ1-1
clone_size: NA
d_call: TRBD1
v_call: TRBV5-4
cdr3_nt: TGTGCCAGCAGCAGCCGGGACAGGGGTGCGAACACTGAAGCTTTCTTT
cdr3_aa: CASSSRDRGANTEAFF

j_call: TRBJ2-5
clone_size: few
d_call: TRBD1
v_call: TRBV6-7
cdr3_nt: TGTGCCAGCAGTTACTGGGACGGGGACAGGGCCCGGTGTTTGCAGTACTTC
cdr3_aa: CASSYWDGDRARCLQYF

j_call: TRBJ2-2
clone_size: NA
d_call: NA
v_call: TRBV19
cdr3_nt: TGTGCCAGTGCCCCCTCTAGGGGGGCCGGGGAGCTGTTTTTT
cdr3_aa: CASAPSRGAGELFF

j_call: TRBJ2-3
clone_size: NA
d_call: NA
v_call: TRBV20-1
cdr3_nt: TGCAGTGCTAGGCGGGGGCCCGCCCCAGATACGCAGTATTTT
cdr3_aa: CSARRGPAPDTQYF

j_call: TRBJ1-1
clone_size: many
d_call: NA
v_call: TRBV20-1
cdr3_nt: TGCAGTGCTCCCCGCCAAGTCACTGAAGCTTTCTTT
cdr3_aa: CSAPRQVTEAFF

j_call: TRBJ2-3
clone_size: NA
d_call: TRBD2
v_call: TRBV5-5
cdr3_nt: TGTGCCAGCAGCTTGGACAGCGGGAGGTGGGATACGCAGTATTTT
cdr3_aa: CASSLDSGRWDTQYF

j_call: TRBJ2-3
clone_size: NA
d_call: TRBD2
v_call: TRBV11-2
cdr3_nt: TGTGCCAGCAGCTTAGTACTAGCGGGGGCCGTCTATACTAGCACAGATACGCAGTATTTT
cdr3_aa: CASSLVLAGAVYTSTDTQYF

j_call: TRBJ2-1
clone_size: NA
d_call: NA
v_call: TRBV7-9
cdr3_nt: TGTGCCAGCAGCTTAGGACGGCCGTCGAGGAACAATGAGCAGTTCTTC
cdr3_aa: CASSLGRPSRNNEQFF

j_call: TRBJ2-5
clone_size: few
d_call: NA
v_call: TRBV3-1
cdr3_nt: TGTGCCAGCAGCCAATATGGGAGAGAGACCCAGTACTTC
cdr3_aa: CASSQYGRETQYF

j_call: TRBJ2-7
clone_size: few
d_call: NA
v_call: TRBV9
cdr3_nt: TGTGCCAGCAGCGTAGGTATGGGGGACGAGCAGTACTTC
cdr3_aa: CASSVGMGDEQYF

j_call: TRBJ1-5
clone_size: few
d_call: NA
v_call: TRBV20-1
cdr3_nt: TGCAGTGCTAGATCGGACAGTTATAGCAATCAGCCCCAGCATTTT
cdr3_aa: CSARSDSYSNQPQHF

j_call: TRBJ2-1
clone_size: NA
d_call: NA
v_call: TRBV5-5
cdr3_nt: TGTGCCAGCAGCTCGGTCGGCCTAGGGGCCGATGAGCAGTTCTTC
cdr3_aa: CASSSVGLGADEQFF

j_call: TRBJ2-1
clone_size: NA
d_call: NA
v_call: TRBV20-1
cdr3_nt: TGCAGTGCTAGAGTTATGGGTGGGGTATACAATGAGCAGTTCTTC
cdr3_aa: CSARVMGGVYNEQFF

j_call: TRBJ2-3
clone_size: NA
d_call: TRBD2
v_call: TRBV6-1
cdr3_nt: TGTGCCAGCAGGAGAGAGCGGGGGGCCAGTGATACGCAGTATTTT
cdr3_aa: CASRRERGASDTQYF

j_call: TRBJ2-7
clone_size: NA
d_call: NA
v_call: TRBV7-6
cdr3_nt: TGTGCCAGCAGCTTAGATGGCCCATTCTACGAGCAGTACTTC
cdr3_aa: CASSLDGPFYEQYF

j_call: TRBJ2-1
clone_size: NA
d_call: NA
v_call: TRBV9
cdr3_nt: TGTGCCAGCAGCGGGGACCCCTACAATGAGCAGTTCTTC
cdr3_aa: CASSGDPYNEQFF

j_call: TRBJ1-2
clone_size: many
d_call: NA
v_call: TRBV6-6
cdr3_nt: TGTGCCAGCAGCCCCCAGCCCGGCTATGGCTACACCTTC
cdr3_aa: CASSPQPGYGYTF

j_call: TRBJ1-1
clone_size: NA
d_call: NA
v_call: TRBV5-1
cdr3_nt: TGCGCCAGCAGCGAACCACACCTCACCAACACTGAAGCTTTCTTT
cdr3_aa: CASSEPHLTNTEAFF

j_call: TRBJ2-1
clone_size: few
d_call: TRBD2
v_call: TRBV9
cdr3_nt: TGTGCCAGCAGCGCCCTCTTAGCGGGGGGTTTCGACAATGAGCAGTTCTTC
cdr3_aa: CASSALLAGGFDNEQFF

j_call: TRBJ1-3
clone_size: many
d_call: NA
v_call: TRBV2
cdr3_nt: TGTGCCAGCAGTGAACGGCTTTCTGGAAACACCATATATTTT
cdr3_aa: CASSERLSGNTIYF

j_call: TRBJ2-1
clone_size: NA
d_call: NA
v_call: TRBV20-1
cdr3_nt: TGCAGTGCGCTCCATTTAGAGGGCTCCTACAATGAGCAGTTCTTC
cdr3_aa: CSALHLEGSYNEQFF

j_call: TRBJ1-1
clone_size: many
d_call: NA
v_call: TRBV4-1
cdr3_nt: TGCGCCAGCAGCCACGCAGGGATTACTGAAGCTTTCTTT
cdr3_aa: CASSHAGITEAFF

j_call: TRBJ2-5
clone_size: few
d_call: TRBD1
v_call: TRBV7-6
cdr3_nt: TGTGCCAGCAGCCCCCGACAGGGGAAAATGGAGACCCAGTACTTC
cdr3_aa: CASSPRQGKMETQYF

j_call: TRBJ2-3
clone_size: few
d_call: NA
v_call: TRBV2
cdr3_nt: TGTGCCAGCAGTGGGTCCAGGGTCGCAGATACGCAGTATTTT
cdr3_aa: CASSGSRVADTQYF

j_call: TRBJ2-7
clone_size: few
d_call: TRBD2
v_call: TRBV11-2
cdr3_nt: TGTGCCAGCAGCTTAGTAGGGGCTAGCGGGGGGGCTCGCCCTTACGAGCAGTACTTC
cdr3_aa: CASSLVGASGGARPYEQYF

j_call: TRBJ2-2
clone_size: NA
d_call: NA
v_call: TRBV12-3/TRBV12-4
cdr3_nt: TGTGCCAGCAGCGCAATAGCTACCGGGGAGCTGTTTTTT
cdr3_aa: CASSAIATGELFF

j_call: TRBJ2-7
clone_size: many
d_call: NA
v_call: TRBV4-2
cdr3_nt: TGTGCCAGCAGCCAAGAAGGGCTAGCGTCCTACGAGCAGTACTTC
cdr3_aa: CASSQEGLASYEQYF

j_call: TRBJ2-1
clone_size: few
d_call: NA
v_call: TRBV7-9
cdr3_nt: TGTGCCAGCAGCTTAGTGGCAGGGAAGTACAATGAGCAGTTCTTC
cdr3_aa: CASSLVAGKYNEQFF

j_call: TRBJ1-4
clone_size: few
d_call: NA
v_call: TRBV4-3
cdr3_nt: TGCGCCAGCAGCCAAGAAGGAGGACACCATAATGAAAAACTGTTTTTT
cdr3_aa: CASSQEGGHHNEKLFF

j_call: TRBJ2-2
clone_size: NA
d_call: NA
v_call: TRBV6-1
cdr3_nt: TGTGCCAGCAGTCGGACCTCGGTGAACACCGGGGAGCTGTTTTTT
cdr3_aa: CASSRTSVNTGELFF

j_call: TRBJ2-1
clone_size: many
d_call: NA
v_call: TRBV11-2
cdr3_nt: TGTGCCAGCAGCTTAACTCAGGGGACGGGGAATGAGCAGTTCTTC
cdr3_aa: CASSLTQGTGNEQFF

j_call: TRBJ2-7
clone_size: NA
d_call: TRBD2
v_call: TRBV20-1
cdr3_nt: TGCAGTGTTGGGGGGAAGCGGGGCTACGAGCAGTACTTC
cdr3_aa: CSVGGKRGYEQYF

j_call: TRBJ2-1
clone_size: many
d_call: NA
v_call: TRBV5-1
cdr3_nt: TGCGCCAGCAGCTTGGGACTAGACGTCGATGAGCAGTTCTTC
cdr3_aa: CASSLGLDVDEQFF

j_call: TRBJ1-5
clone_size: many
d_call: NA
v_call: TRBV5-1
cdr3_nt: TGCGCCAGCAGCTTGGAGTTAAATCAGCCCCAGCATTTT
cdr3_aa: CASSLELNQPQHF

j_call: TRBJ2-3
clone_size: many
d_call: NA
v_call: TRBV4-3
cdr3_nt: TGCGCCAGCAGCCTAGAATTTAGAGATACGCAGTATTTT
cdr3_aa: CASSLEFRDTQYF

j_call: TRBJ1-1
clone_size: few
d_call: NA
v_call: TRBV20-1
cdr3_nt: TGCAGTGCTAGAGATTGGGGGAACACTGAAGCTTTCTTT
cdr3_aa: CSARDWGNTEAFF

j_call: TRBJ1-6
clone_size: NA
d_call: NA
v_call: TRBV14
cdr3_nt: TGTGCCAGCAGCCATCAGGGTAGGAATTCACCCCTCCACTTT
cdr3_aa: CASSHQGRNSPLHF

j_call: TRBJ2-1
clone_size: few
d_call: NA
v_call: TRBV4-3
cdr3_nt: TGCGCCAGCAGCCTCGAATGGGGGGTAAACAATGAGCAGTTCTTC
cdr3_aa: CASSLEWGVNNEQFF

j_call: TRBJ2-3
clone_size: few
d_call: TRBD2
v_call: TRBV2
cdr3_nt: TGTGCCAGCAGTGAAGCGCGGGGGGGCGAAGATACGCAGTATTTT
cdr3_aa: CASSEARGGEDTQYF

j_call: TRBJ2-7
clone_size: NA
d_call: TRBD1
v_call: TRBV18
cdr3_nt: TGTGCCAGCTCATCCCGGACAGGGGAGGGCGAGCAGTACTTC
cdr3_aa: CASSSRTGEGEQYF

j_call: TRBJ2-2
clone_size: many
d_call: TRBD1
v_call: TRBV29-1
cdr3_nt: TGCAGCGTTCTCGGCAGGGGGCAGACCGGGGAGCTGTTTTTT
cdr3_aa: CSVLGRGQTGELFF

j_call: TRBJ1-6
clone_size: NA
d_call: NA
v_call: TRBV6-1
cdr3_nt: TGTGCCAGCTTGAGGAGTTCCTCTAATTCACCCCTCCACTTT
cdr3_aa: CASLRSSSNSPLHF

j_call: TRBJ1-5
clone_size: few
d_call: NA
v_call: TRBV20-1
cdr3_nt: TGCAGTGCTGTGGGACCGAGCAATCAGCCCCAGCATTTT
cdr3_aa: CSAVGPSNQPQHF

j_call: TRBJ2-7
clone_size: few
d_call: TRBD1
v_call: TRBV20-1
cdr3_nt: TGCAGTGCTAGAGACCTGGACAGGGGTGTAGGCTACGAGCAGTACTTC
cdr3_aa: CSARDLDRGVGYEQYF

j_call: TRBJ1-2
clone_size: few
d_call: NA
v_call: TRBV7-2
cdr3_nt: TGTGCCAGCAGCTCGGGCGACAGGATCTATGGCTACACCTTC
cdr3_aa: CASSSGDRIYGYTF

j_call: TRBJ1-1
clone_size: few
d_call: NA
v_call: TRBV20-1
cdr3_nt: TGCAGTGCTAGAGATCCCGACCAACTTGAAGCTTTCTTT
cdr3_aa: CSARDPDQLEAFF

j_call: TRBJ1-1
clone_size: many
d_call: NA
v_call: TRBV20-1
cdr3_nt: TGCAGTGCTAGGACGGCAATGAACACTGAAGCTTTCTTT
cdr3_aa: CSARTAMNTEAFF

j_call: TRBJ1-5
clone_size: NA
d_call: NA
v_call: TRBV7-2
cdr3_nt: TGTGCCAGCAGCTTAACCGGATTTAGTCAGCCCCAGCATTTT
cdr3_aa: CASSLTGFSQPQHF

j_call: TRBJ1-1
clone_size: NA
d_call: NA
v_call: TRBV6-2/TRBV6-3
cdr3_nt: TGTGCCAGCAGTTACCGGCAAAAGAACACTGAAGCTTTCTTT
cdr3_aa: CASSYRQKNTEAFF

j_call: TRBJ2-3
clone_size: many
d_call: NA
v_call: TRBV15
cdr3_nt: TGTGCCACCAGCCTACACACAGATACGCAGTATTTT
cdr3_aa: CATSLHTDTQYF

j_call: TRBJ2-5
clone_size: NA
d_call: NA
v_call: TRBV15
cdr3_nt: TGTGCCACCAGCAGAGCCCCTCGCGGACTCCAAGAGACCCAGTACTTC
cdr3_aa: CATSRAPRGLQETQYF

j_call: TRBJ2-7
clone_size: few
d_call: NA
v_call: TRBV6-5
cdr3_nt: TGTGCCAGCAGTTATGAAATGGGAGGTCTAGCCGAGCAGTACTTC
cdr3_aa: CASSYEMGGLAEQYF

j_call: TRBJ1-5
clone_size: few
d_call: NA
v_call: TRBV4-1
cdr3_nt: TGCGCCAGCAGCCAAGAAGGAGAAGGGGTCGGCAATCAGCCCCAGCATTTT
cdr3_aa: CASSQEGEGVGNQPQHF

j_call: TRBJ2-7
clone_size: once
d_call: TRBD1
v_call: TRBV18
cdr3_nt: TGTGCCAGCTCAACAGGACAGGTCTCCTACGAGCAGTACTTC
cdr3_aa: CASSTGQVSYEQYF

j_call: TRBJ2-1
clone_size: NA
d_call: NA
v_call: TRBV4-1
cdr3_nt: TGCGCCAGCAGCCAACCCCCTTTCATCGAGCAGTTCTTC
cdr3_aa: CASSQPPFIEQFF

j_call: TRBJ2-2
clone_size: few
d_call: TRBD2
v_call: TRBV29-1
cdr3_nt: TGCAGCGTTTCCTCGGGACTAGCGGGAGTGAGGGGGGAGCTGTTTTTT
cdr3_aa: CSVSSGLAGVRGELFF